The T cell receptor (beta chain) described here comes from a study of neurological immune-mediated disorders. Study-level findings and limits: When the repertoires were sorted by phylogenetic grouping, those of 18 of 34 multiple sclerosis patients ended up in one related-CDR3 cluster, a possible signature.

TCRdb redid the calling of the 5' RACE reads with MiXCR, one entry per CDR3 protein. The data show roughly 100,000 distinct CDR3 sequences, 3.5% seen once. This clonotype has a count of ten or more. Its antigen remains unknown. The germline V gene has CDR1 SEHNR and CDR2 FQNEAQ (reference sequence). The CDR3 contains 13 residues. Trimming removed 3 bases at V and 7 bases at J, with 10 bases between. The material sequenced was PBMCs. V and J are TRBV7-9 and TRBJ1-5; the D gene is possibly TRBD1 (5 bases). This TCR derives from a woman aged 50 to 60 with multiple sclerosis. The CDR3 region has the DNA TGTGCCAGCAGCTTTGCGGGACGCCAGCCCCAGCATTTT. This codes for CASSFAGRQPQHF. Drawing the rest from reference TRBV7-9 and TRBJ1-5, the complete variable domain is DTGVSQNPRHKITKRGQNVTFRCDPISEHNRLYWYRQTLGQGPEFLTYFQNEAQLEKSRLLSDRFSAERPKGSFSTLEIQRTEQGDSAMYLCASSFAGRQPQHFGDGTRLSIL.